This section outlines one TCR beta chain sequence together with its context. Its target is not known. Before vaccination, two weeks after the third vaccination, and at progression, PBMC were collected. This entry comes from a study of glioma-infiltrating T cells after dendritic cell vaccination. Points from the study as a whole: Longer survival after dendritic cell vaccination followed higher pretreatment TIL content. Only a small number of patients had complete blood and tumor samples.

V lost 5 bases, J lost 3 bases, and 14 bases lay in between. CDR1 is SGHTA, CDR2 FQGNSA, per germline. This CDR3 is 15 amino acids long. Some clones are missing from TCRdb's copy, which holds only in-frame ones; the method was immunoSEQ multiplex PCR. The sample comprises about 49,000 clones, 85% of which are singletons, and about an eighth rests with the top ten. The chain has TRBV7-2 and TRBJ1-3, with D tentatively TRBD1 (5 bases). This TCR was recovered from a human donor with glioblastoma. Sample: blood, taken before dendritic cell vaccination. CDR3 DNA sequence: TGTGCCAGCAGCCCCCTCGGGCAGGGTGGAAACACCATATATTTT. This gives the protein CASSPLGQGGNTIYF. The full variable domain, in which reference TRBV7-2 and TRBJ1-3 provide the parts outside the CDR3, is GAGVSQSPSNKVTEKGKDVELRCDPISGHTALYWYRQSLGQGLEFLIYFQGNSAPDKSGLPSDRFSAERTGGSVSTLTIQRTQQEDSAVYLCASSPLGQGGNTIYFGEGSWLTVV.